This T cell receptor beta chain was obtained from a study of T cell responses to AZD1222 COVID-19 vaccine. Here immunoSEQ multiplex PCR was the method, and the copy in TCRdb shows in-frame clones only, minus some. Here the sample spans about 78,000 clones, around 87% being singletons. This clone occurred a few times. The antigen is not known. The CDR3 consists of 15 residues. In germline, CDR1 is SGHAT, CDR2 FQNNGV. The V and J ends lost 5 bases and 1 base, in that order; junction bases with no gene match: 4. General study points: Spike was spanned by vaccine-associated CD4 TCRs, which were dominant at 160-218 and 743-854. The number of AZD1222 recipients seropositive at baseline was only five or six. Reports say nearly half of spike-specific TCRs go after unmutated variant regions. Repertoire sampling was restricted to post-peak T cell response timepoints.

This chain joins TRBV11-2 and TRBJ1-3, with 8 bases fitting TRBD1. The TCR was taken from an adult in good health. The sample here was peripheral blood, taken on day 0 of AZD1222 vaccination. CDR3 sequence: CASSPGTGSGNTIYF. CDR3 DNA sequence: TGTGCCAGCAGCCCCGGGACAGGATCTGGAAACACCATATATTTT.